The 21 T cell receptor beta chains given below trace back to one sample, sequenced in a study of OX40 agonist ivuxolimab in advanced cancers. TCRdb's table, derived via immunoSEQ multiplex PCR, lists solely in-frame clones and lacks some. The sample consists of fewer than 100,000 clones, 65% to 85% of them appearing once. This material consisted of CD4+ or CD8+ T cells sorted from blood, taken in a trial of the OX40 agonist ivuxolimab. The receptors originated from an adult with an advanced solid tumor such as melanoma, head and neck, liver or kidney cancer.

This clone was seen only once. The chain has TRBV18 and TRBJ2-3; 7 positions match TRBD1. V was clipped by 6 bases and J by 3 bases; unmatched bases: 15. This CDR3 is 17 amino acids long. CDR1 and CDR2 from the germline V gene are KGHSH and LQKENI. CDR3 DNA sequence: TGTGCCAGCTCTCAAACGACAGGGCAGGGCGTGACAGATACGCAGTATTTT. Its protein is CASSQTTGQGVTDTQYF.

The chain couples TRBV11-2 to TRBJ2-1; the match to TRBD2 covers 11 bases. The junction had 8 bases not matched to a gene; V was cut back by 6 bases and J by 7 bases. The CDR3 length is 15 residues. Germline assignment: CDR1 SGHAT and CDR2 FQNNGV. The CDR3: CASRSLAGEKNEQFF. The DNA for the CDR3 is TGTGCCAGCAGATCACTAGCGGGAGAGAAAAATGAGCAGTTCTTC.

V usage is TRBV2 and J usage is TRBJ2-3, with TRBD2 as a possible D gene (5 bases). CDR3 length: 13 amino acids. Trimming stripped 6 bases from V and 1 base from J, with 8 bases between. The germline gives CDR1 SNHLY, CDR2 FYNNEI. The CDR3 region has the DNA TGTGCCAGCAGGGAGGACGGCACAGATACGCAGTATTTT. It yields the protein CASREDGTDTQYF.

The J gene is TRBJ1-5, the V gene TRBV2; 9 positions agree with TRBD1. V was clipped by 6 bases and J by 2 bases; unmatched bases: 5. This CDR3 has 15 residues. Per germline, CDR1 SNHLY and CDR2 FYNNEI. The CDR3 here is CASSATGGGNQPQHF. The CDR3 nucleotides read TGTGCCAGCAGCGCGACAGGGGGAGGCAATCAGCCCCAGCATTTT.

As regards this clone: The same CDR3 also results from other DNA sequences found in this sample. CDR3 nucleotides: TGCGCCAGCAGCTTGGAGGAGACCCAGTACTTC. It translates to CASSLEETQYF. The genes are TRBV5-1 and TRBJ2-5; no definite D call. CDR3 length: 11 amino acids. The V end lost 0 bases, the J end lost 5 bases, and 2 bases lay between the germline ends. The V gene's germline CDR1 is SGHRS and CDR2 YFSETQ.

The chain uses TRBV19 and TRBJ2-5; TRBD1 might be the D (6 bases). V dropped 3 bases and J dropped 3 bases, with 14 bases sitting between them. The CDR3 covers 15 residues. Germline CDR1 and CDR2: LNHDA and SQIVND (reference sequence). The CDR3 bases are TGTGCCAGTAGTATGGTTGGGGCAGGGGAAGAGACCCAGTACTTC. It codes for CASSMVGAGEETQYF. The variable domain in full, completed from reference TRBV19 and TRBJ2-5, reads DGGITQSPKYLFRKEGQNVTLSCEQNLNHDAMYWYRQDPGQGLRLIYYSQIVNDFQKGDIAEGYSVSREKKESFPLTVTSAQKNPTAFYLCASSMVGAGEETQYFGPGTRLLVL.

The chain carries TRBV30 and TRBJ2-7; D might be TRBD2 (5 bases). The CDR3 totals 15 residues. CDR1 is GTSNPN and CDR2 is SVGIG in the germline V gene (reference sequence). V lost 0 bases, J lost 5 bases, and 17 bases lay in between. DNA of the CDR3: TGTGCCTGGAGTGTAGACAAATTAAGAGGGAACGAGCAGTACTTC. It yields the protein CAWSVDKLRGNEQYF.

V is TRBV7-6 and J is TRBJ2-2; 8 positions agree with TRBD2. The CDR3 loop spans 16 amino acids. The V gene's germline CDR1 is SGHVS and CDR2 FNYEAQ. After removal of 5 bases from V and 4 bases from J, the junction contained 9 bases not matched to a gene. The CDR3: CASSLQPGGVTGELFF. The CDR3 DNA reads TGTGCCAGCAGCCTACAACCGGGAGGGGTCACCGGGGAGCTGTTTTTT.

The rearrangement links TRBV6-1 to TRBJ1-6; D ambiguous. The germline V gene has CDR1 MNHNS and CDR2 SASEGT. Trimming shortened V by 6 bases and J by 17 bases, and 11 bases separated the two germline ends. This CDR3 has 10 residues. The CDR3 bases are TGTGCCAGCAGGGATCTTCAGTTCCACTTT. Translating gives CASRDLQFHF.

The J gene is TRBJ2-2, the V gene TRBV4-2; TRBD2 matches 7 bases. V lost 4 bases to trimming and J lost 7 bases; unmatched junction nucleotides: 6. Germline assignment: CDR1 LGHNA and CDR2 YNFKEQ. This CDR3 is built from 14 residues. The CDR3 loop reads CASSLAWGGGELFF. CDR3 bases: TGTGCCAGCAGCCTCGCCTGGGGGGGCGGGGAGCTGTTTTTT.

V is TRBV12-5 and J is TRBJ1-4; D perhaps matches TRBD1 (5 bases). V gave up 0 bases and J gave up 7 bases, with 24 bases separating them. Germline V gene data show CDR1 as LGHNT and CDR2 as FRNRAP. The CDR3 length is 19 residues. CDR3 region: CASGLVGARRIEELEKLFF. Here the CDR3 DNA reads TGTGCTAGTGGTTTGGTAGGGGCCAGGAGAATAGAGGAACTTGAAAAACTGTTTTTT.

The chain carries TRBV19 and TRBJ2-1; 11 bases agree with TRBD2. Germline CDR1 and CDR2: LNHDA and SQIVND (reference sequence). The CDR3 covers 17 residues. The V segment lost 4 bases and the J segment 7 bases; nucleotides outside the gene matches: 12. The CDR3 sequence: CASSNLAGGPLYNEQFF. In nucleotides, the CDR3 is TGTGCCAGTAGTAACTTAGCGGGAGGGCCGCTTTATAATGAGCAGTTCTTC.

V usage is TRBV5-1 and J usage is TRBJ1-4; 10 positions match TRBD1. Germline loops: CDR1 SGHRS, CDR2 YFSETQ. CDR3 length: 14 residues. V lost 5 bases to trimming and J lost 6 bases; unmatched junction nucleotides: 4. The CDR3 DNA follows: TGCGCCAGCAGATCGGGACAGGGGTATGAAAAACTGTTTTTT. Protein product: CASRSGQGYEKLFF.

This chain connects TRBV28 to TRBJ2-7, with TRBD2 matching over 8 bases. J lost 4 bases, V lost 6 bases, and 5 bases had no gene match. There are 13 residues in the CDR3. Germline loops: CDR1 MDHEN, CDR2 SYDVKM. The CDR3 sequence: CASRPPSGYEQYF. DNA of the CDR3: TGTGCCAGCAGACCTCCTAGCGGGTACGAGCAGTACTTC. The entire variable domain, with the rest obtained from reference TRBV28 and TRBJ2-7, is as follows: DVKVTQSSRYLVKRTGEKVFLECVQDMDHENMFWYRQDPGLGLRLIYFSYDVKMKEKGDIPEGYSVSREKKERFSLILESASTNQTSMYLCASRPPSGYEQYFGPGTRLTVT.

V usage is TRBV7-2 and J usage is TRBJ2-1; either TRBD1 or TRBD2 may fit D (6 bases each). CDR1 is SGHTA and CDR2 is FQGNSA in the germline V gene. V gave up 5 bases and J gave up 2 bases, with 22 bases separating them. CDR3 size: 18 residues. In nucleotides, the CDR3 is TGTGCCAGCAGCCTAGGCATAGGAGGGGGAGGTCCCTACAATGAGCAGTTCTTC. It is translated as CASSLGIGGGGPYNEQFF.

In this sample, this clone turned up a few times. CDR3 sequence (DNA): TGTGCCAGCAGTGAGAATAGGGGTGAGCAGCCCCAGCATTTT. Translated, it gives CASSENRGEQPQHF. J is TRBJ1-5 and V is TRBV2, with D maybe TRBD1 (5 bases). There are 14 residues in the CDR3. Trimming pared 3 bases from V and 7 bases from J, leaving 13 bases between. Germline lookup yields CDR1 SNHLY and CDR2 FYNNEI.

The chain has TRBV29-1 and TRBJ2-7; the D gene is possibly TRBD1 (5 bases). V was cut by 0 bases and J by 9 bases, with 9 bases left in between. The CDR3 runs to 11 residues. CDR1 is SQVTM and CDR2 is ANQGSEA in the germline V gene. The CDR3 loop reads CSVEDTGAQYF. The CDR3 bases are TGCAGCGTTGAAGATACAGGCGCGCAGTACTTC.

J is TRBJ1-5 and V is TRBV27; D ambiguous. Germline-derived CDR1 and CDR2 are MNHEY and SMNVEV (reference sequence). The CDR3 runs to 14 residues. The V and J ends lost 5 bases and 3 bases respectively, with 11 bases between them. CDR3 loop: CASSQVGPNQPQHF. CDR3 DNA: TGTGCCAGCAGTCAGGTCGGACCCAATCAGCCCCAGCATTTT.

The chain's CDR3 is CATSSGLLQETQYF. For the CDR3, the DNA is TGTGCCACCAGTAGCGGGCTGCTCCAAGAGACCCAGTACTTC. V is TRBV15 and J is TRBJ2-5; TRBD2 aligns across 7 bases. CDR3 length: 14 amino acids. Germline loops: CDR1 LNHNV, CDR2 YYDKDF (reference sequence). V was clipped by 6 bases and J by 1 base; unmatched bases: 5.

This rearrangement joins TRBV5-5 to TRBJ1-1, with D tentatively TRBD1 (5 bases). Trimming took 5 bases from V and 5 from J, leaving 13 bases between them. CDR3 size: 13 residues. Germline loops: CDR1 SGHKS, CDR2 YYEKEE (reference sequence). CDR3 nucleotide sequence: TGTGCCAGCAGACTCAGGGAGGAGACTGAAGCTTTCTTT. Translated, it gives CASRLREETEAFF.

This chain connects TRBV5-1 to TRBJ1-5; no clear D. The CDR3 contains 19 residues. Germline V gives CDR1 SGHRS, CDR2 YFSETQ. V shed 0 bases and J shed 0 bases, with 19 bases lying between them. The CDR3 DNA is TGCGCCAGCAGCTTGGCCGGGTCCGAAGCCCTTTATAGCAATCAGCCCCAGCATTTT. Its protein is CASSLAGSEALYSNQPQHF.